This T cell receptor beta chain was observed in a study of blood T cells in healthy people across ages. Overall study findings and caveats: Aged donors had fewer naive CD4+ cells and lower diversity than long-lived donors.

Then a second PCR, running roughly 7 to 11 cycles, was carried out with a sample-barcoded 5' primer and a J-beta primer mix. MiXCR, applied by TCRdb to the 5' RACE reads, yields one record per CDR3 protein. This table holds about 780,000 distinct CDR3 sequences, roughly 24% found once. The donors, all healthy, were Caucasians living in Russia, aged about 6 to 90. Isolated PBMCs totaled at least 7 million in each sample. Trimming removed 6 bases at V and 5 bases at J, with 16 bases between. This CDR3 has 14 residues. The V gene's germline CDR1 is MNHEY and CDR2 SVGAGI. This clonotype was counted a few times. Its antigen is still unknown. The sample was also reused in another study, on T cells of mothers and their children. From that second work: There were over 10 million TCR beta CDR3 reads from each mother and 2.5 million to 3.5 million from each child.

Sample: blood. The TCR comes from a boy aged 5-17 years in good health. The chain carries TRBV6-5 and TRBJ2-5, with a weak D call TRBD2 (5 bases). The CDR3 region is CASRDRGNGETQYF. In DNA, the CDR3 is TGTGCCAGCAGGGATCGGGGAAACGGGGAGACCCAGTACTTC.